A selection of T cell receptor beta chains follows, all from one sample in a study of T cells in Graves' hyperthyroidism and ophthalmopathy. Using its own MiXCR run on the multiplex PCR reads, TCRdb lists one record per CDR3 protein. The sample lists 800,000 or so distinct CDR3 sequences, over 35% occurring once. Source material: blood. These receptor sequences come from a man aged 18 to 29 with Graves' hyperthyroidism. CDR3s include the opening cysteine and the closing phenylalanine or tryptophan. Fields, in order: D gene, J gene, clone size, V gene, CDR3 DNA, CDR3 protein. A D gene is named only where the DNA matches it firmly. Clone size is shown for a subset of rows, as once, few, many or a class of expanded clone.

>TRBD1|TRBJ2-5|many|TRBV25-1
TGTGCCAGCAGTGATGGAGACAGGGGCGCCGGAGAGACCCAGTACTTC
CASSDGDRGAGETQYF
>TRBD2|TRBJ2-5|-|TRBV7-2
TGTGCCAGCAGCTTAGAACGCGGGAGGGGGGGGGAGACCCAGTACTTC
CASSLERGRGGETQYF
>-|TRBJ2-7|few|TRBV5-5
TGTGCCAGCAGCTTGGGGTTCGGTGGGACTTACGAGCAGTACTTC
CASSLGFGGTYEQYF
>-|TRBJ2-2|few|TRBV27
TGTGCCAGCAGTTTCAAGGTCACCGGGGAGCTGTTTTTT
CASSFKVTGELFF
>-|TRBJ2-6|-|TRBV20-1
TGCAGTGCTAAGGGACTCTCTGGGGCCAACGTCCTGACTTTC
CSAKGLSGANVLTF
>-|TRBJ1-6|-|TRBV11-3
TGTGCCAGCAGCTTACAGACAGGCTCCAATTCACCCCTCCACTTT
CASSLQTGSNSPLHF
>-|TRBJ1-1|-|TRBV12-3/TRBV12-4
TGTGCCAGCAGTTACTCGATTCCCGCGTGGAACACTGAAGCTTTCTTT
CASSYSIPAWNTEAFF
>-|TRBJ1-5|many|TRBV10-3
TGTGCCATCAGTGGTGAGGGAGGTAATCAGCCCCAGCATTTT
CAISGEGGNQPQHF
>-|TRBJ1-1|many|TRBV2
TGTGCCAGCAGTGAAGCCACTGAAGCTTTCTTT
CASSEATEAFF
>-|TRBJ2-7|-|TRBV29-1
TGCAGCGGTACCTCGGTCGAGCAGTACTTC
CSGTSVEQYF
>TRBD2|TRBJ2-7|few|TRBV20-1
TGCAGTGCCATTAGCGGGGCTAGCTCCTACGAGCAGTACTTC
CSAISGASSYEQYF
>-|TRBJ1-1|-|TRBV5-8
TGTGCCAGCAGCCCTGGACAGTTCTACAGGACTGAAGCTTTCTTT
CASSPGQFYRTEAFF
>TRBD1|TRBJ2-7|-|TRBV19
TGTGCCAGTAGTATGGGGTCGACAGGGTTGGGCGTGCAGTACTTC
CASSMGSTGLGVQYF
>-|TRBJ2-7|once|TRBV7-9
TGTGCCAGCAGCTTATTGGGACCCCCGAGTCACGACGAGCAGTACTTC
CASSLLGPPSHDEQYF
>TRBD1|TRBJ1-1|-|TRBV7-6
TGTGCCAGCAGTGACCAAGCCCGACAGGGCATGAACACTGAAGCTTTCTTT
CASSDQARQGMNTEAFF
>-|TRBJ1-3|-|TRBV25-1
TGTGCCAGCAGTGATGGAGGGGCCCTCTGGGGAAACACCATATATTTT
CASSDGGALWGNTIYF
>-|TRBJ2-5|-|TRBV19
TGTGCCACCGGTTGGGGGTTTGGCAATCAGCCCCAGTACTTC
CATGWGFGNQPQYF
>-|TRBJ2-5|-|TRBV9
TGTGCCAGCAGTGAGGGAGCGGGCCATAAAGAGACCCAGTACTTC
CASSEGAGHKETQYF
>-|TRBJ2-2|-|TRBV5-1
TGCGCCAGCAGCTTGGGGGGCAGGCTACGCACCGGGGAGCTGTTTTTT
CASSLGGRLRTGELFF
>-|TRBJ2-7|-|TRBV7-2
TGTGCCAGCAGCGCTGGAGACAGGGAGCAGTACTTC
CASSAGDREQYF
>TRBD1|TRBJ2-7|few|TRBV7-2
TGTGCCAGCAGCTTAGACGGGACAGGGGGCGAGCAGTACTTC
CASSLDGTGGEQYF
>-|TRBJ2-7|many|TRBV5-1
TGTGCCAGCAGCTTAGGTGAAAGTTACGAGCAGTACTTC
CASSLGESYEQYF
>-|TRBJ1-1|many|TRBV20-1
TGCAGTGCTAAGACAGTGAACACTGAAGCTTTCTTT
CSAKTVNTEAFF
>-|TRBJ2-7|-|TRBV24-1
TGTGCCACCAGTGATCCCAACGAGCAGTACTTC
CATSDPNEQYF
>-|TRBJ1-3|-|TRBV7-2
TGTGCCAGCAGCTTAGAGGGCCCCACCAGCTCTGGAAACACCATATATTTT
CASSLEGPTSSGNTIYF
>-|TRBJ1-2|-|TRBV10-3
TGTGCCAGCATCCACTCGGGACCGTCGGGTAACTATGGCTACACCTTC
CASIHSGPSGNYGYTF
>-|TRBJ1-1|few|TRBV9
TGTGCCAGCACAGAGTATCCGGACCACATGAACACTGAAGCTTTCTTT
CASTEYPDHMNTEAFF
>TRBD1|TRBJ1-4|many|TRBV20-1
TGCAGTGCTCATACCGGGACAGGGGATGAAAAACTGTTTTTT
CSAHTGTGDEKLFF
>TRBD2|TRBJ2-7|many|TRBV2
TGTGCCCTTCGCCGGGGGGCCTACGAGCAGTACTTC
CALRRGAYEQYF
>-|TRBJ2-7|many|TRBV7-9
TGTGCCAGTGACGCAGGGCCATACGAGCAGTACTTC
CASDAGPYEQYF
>-|TRBJ1-3|once|TRBV20-1
TGCAGTGCTCTCAGGGCGGAAGGAAACACCATATATTTT
CSALRAEGNTIYF
>-|TRBJ1-1|-|TRBV2
TGTGCCAGCACCGACAGGTCGGTTACTGAAGCTTTCTTT
CASTDRSVTEAFF
>TRBD1|TRBJ1-5|-|TRBV2
TGTGCCAGCAGTTTGAAACAGGGGGTGAATCAGCCCCAGCATTTT
CASSLKQGVNQPQHF
>-|TRBJ1-5|-|TRBV4-2
TGTGCCAGCAGCCAAGAAGAAGGCAGTATAACGCCCCAGCATTTT
CASSQEEGSITPQHF
>-|TRBJ1-5|few|TRBV7-9
TGTGCCAGCAGCTTAGGTGGGCAGGTGGGCAATCAGCCCCAGCATTTT
CASSLGGQVGNQPQHF
>-|TRBJ1-1|many|TRBV12-3/TRBV12-4
TGTGCCAGCAGTTTCGACGGCCTAGAAGCTTTCTTT
CASSFDGLEAFF
>-|TRBJ2-3|-|TRBV19
TGTGCCAGTAGTTGGGACCGCACAGATACGCAGTATTTT
CASSWDRTDTQYF
>TRBD1|TRBJ1-4|many|TRBV7-2
TGTGCCAGCAGCACACCGACAGGGGGTAATGAAAAACTGTTTTTT
CASSTPTGGNEKLFF
>TRBD2|TRBJ2-7|-|TRBV29-1
TGCAGCGTCCTCCTTACTAGCGGGGGGTACGAGCAGTACTTC
CSVLLTSGGYEQYF
>TRBD1|TRBJ1-1|many|TRBV19
TGTGCTACAGGGGGAGACACTGAAGCTTTCTTT
CATGGDTEAFF
>-|TRBJ1-4|few|TRBV7-8
TGTGCCAGCAGCTTAGCGGGTTTTCAGGGAAATGAAAAACTGTTTTTT
CASSLAGFQGNEKLFF
>-|TRBJ1-5|once|TRBV2
TGTGCCAGCACGGAGAACTACGAGCAGCATTTT
CASTENYEQHF
>-|TRBJ2-2|few|TRBV5-1
TGCGCCAGCACCAATACAGGGTCTAACGGGGAGCTGTTTTTT
CASTNTGSNGELFF
>TRBD1|TRBJ1-4|many|TRBV14
TGTGCCAGCAGCCCCCGACAGGGAGGTGAAAAACTGTTTTTT
CASSPRQGGEKLFF
>-|TRBJ2-2|-|TRBV7-2
TGTGCCAGCACTCGTCGGGCTGAGAACACCGGGGAGCCGTTTTTT
CASTRRAENTGEPFF
>TRBD1|TRBJ1-5|-|TRBV20-1
TGCAGTGCCTGGGGGGGACAGGGATTCTGGGGGGACAATCAGCCCCAGCATTTT
CSAWGGQGFWGDNQPQHF
>-|TRBJ2-7|-|TRBV9
TGTGCCAGCACCCCGACGGCAGACTCCTACGAGCAGTACTTC
CASTPTADSYEQYF
>-|TRBJ1-2|-|TRBV12-3/TRBV12-4
TGTGCCAGCAGTTTTGACTCGGGGTATGGCTACACCTTC
CASSFDSGYGYTF
>TRBD1|TRBJ1-1|-|TRBV29-1
TGCAGCGTTTGGGCGGACAGGTGGCCGAATACTGAAGCTTTCTTT
CSVWADRWPNTEAFF
>TRBD1|TRBJ1-1|few|TRBV12-3/TRBV12-4
TGTGCCAGCACTCCATGGACAGGGGCGCTGTCCCCTGAAGCTTTCTTT
CASTPWTGALSPEAFF
>TRBD1|TRBJ2-2|few|TRBV9
TGTGCCAGCAGCGTAGGAACAGGGGTGGACACCGGGGAGCTGTTTTTT
CASSVGTGVDTGELFF